This TCR beta chain derives from a study of T cell responses to AZD1222 COVID-19 vaccine. Broader study findings: Breadth and depth of Spike-specific TCRs rose after two AZD1222 doses. The donor cohort was predominantly white British with a female majority, and clonal diversity may have been underestimated.

The CDR3 has 18 residues. Germline V CDR1 and CDR2: SEHNR, FQNEAQ (reference sequence). V was cut by 4 bases and J by 5 bases, with 24 bases left in between. Concerning this clone itself: The target antigen is unknown.

The data were produced by immunoSEQ multiplex PCR, yet TCRdb's version contains in-frame clones alone and is incomplete. The profile covers 150,000 to 200,000 clones, with approximately 95% appearing a single time and around 4.3% taken by the ten largest. This specimen consisted of peripheral blood, obtained on day 0 of AZD1222 vaccination. The chain has TRBV7-9 and TRBJ1-3, with D possibly TRBD1 on 6 matching bases. The clonotype comes from an adult in good health. The CDR3 is CASSSEQYSRGARNTIYF. DNA for the CDR3: TGTGCCAGCAGCTCAGAGCAATACTCCAGGGGTGCAAGAAACACCATATATTTT.